The entry below describes one T cell receptor beta chain. These data come from a study of T cells in tuberculosis. Clones were read by immunoSEQ multiplex PCR, and TCRdb kept only the in-frame ones, dropping some. The sample has 30,000 to 40,000 clones, just over 90% seen once. The specimen was PBMCs. The receptor was derived from a donor aged 10-29 years with latent tuberculosis or without tuberculosis infection.

For the CDR3, the DNA is TGTGCCAGCAGTGAATGGACTAGCCGAGATACGCAGTATTTT. Amino acid sequence: CASSEWTSRDTQYF. V usage is TRBV25-1 and J usage is TRBJ2-3; TRBD2 agrees at 8 bases. The germline V gene has CDR1 MGHDK and CDR2 SYGVNS. CDR3 length: 14 residues. Losses at the gene ends were 1 base for V and 5 bases for J; bases not matched to a gene: 2.